This T cell receptor beta chain was captured in a study of cytomegalovirus exposure and HLA in healthy donors. The V gene's germline CDR1 is LNHDA and CDR2 SQIVND (reference sequence). The CDR3 covers 13 residues. V lost 5 bases and J lost 3; bases outside the gene matches: 3. Notes on the study in general: Specificity of a few CMV-associated chains for CMV antigens was verified in vitro. The study recorded 150 to 200 TCR beta chains that were cytomegalovirus-associated. Analyzed later, association rates of TCRs varied across HLA loci, with DRB1 most and HLA-C fewest.

Researchers ran the PCR with 60 Vbeta and 13 Jbeta primers. Assay: immunoSEQ multiplex PCR; the TCRdb copy retains only in-frame clones and omits some. The sample contains about 63,000 clones, more than 60% of which appear only once. To note about this clone: Antigen: not known.

The origin of this receptor is a woman between 35 and 50 years old in good health and CMV-seropositive. Sequencing input: PBMCs. The V gene is TRBV19, the J gene TRBJ2-7; TRBD1 agrees at 8 bases. The CDR3 DNA follows: TGTGCCAGTAGTGCCGGACAGGGCTACGAGCAGTACTTC. Amino acids: CASSAGQGYEQYF.